This T cell receptor (beta chain) is from a study of identical twins. This CDR3 comprises 16 residues. V trimming: 1 base; J trimming: 5 bases; junction bases outside the gene matches: 3. CDR1 SGHRS and CDR2 YFSETQ come from the germline V gene. In this sample, this clonotype turned up a few times. TCRdb reprocessed the 5' RACE reads with MiXCR, giving one entry per CDR3 protein. The sample contains hundreds of thousands of distinct CDR3 sequences, about 20% of which appear only once. These same records also appear under a second study, on T cells expressing NK-cell markers.

Specimen: PBMCs. The clonotype originates from a young woman in good health. The V call is TRBV5-1, the J call TRBJ2-5; 15 bases are a match to TRBD2. The CDR3 bases are TGCGCCAGCAGCTTGCTAGGACTAGCGGGAGGGGAGACCCAGTACTTC. It encodes CASSLLGLAGGETQYF.